The clone carrying this T cell receptor beta chain has a count of ten or more. What it recognizes is unknown. Germline assignment: CDR1 SGDLS and CDR2 YYNGEE. With V trimmed by 4 bases and J by 3 bases, 9 bases remained unmatched. The CDR3 consists of 16 residues. The record originates from a study of Graves' ophthalmopathy and Graves' hyperthyroidism. Study-level points and caveats: The study's model predicted ophthalmopathy progression at 65% to 71% sensitivity and 72% to 75% specificity. Thyroid clonotypes that were expanded above 0.001 frequency mostly also appeared in blood.

For repertoire sequencing, the TCR beta CDR3 regions were amplified from RNA transcripts. After a first-round RT-PCR with HTBI primers, a second-round multiplex PCR was run. Via MiXCR, TCRdb re-called the multiplex PCR reads, giving one row per CDR3 protein. The sample has about 480,000 distinct CDR3 sequences; 14% are singletons. This TCR came from a woman aged 25-40 years with Graves' ophthalmopathy. The J gene is TRBJ1-2, the V gene TRBV9; TRBD1 matches 10 bases. The source material was blood. Here the CDR3 reads CASSPHSGQGHYGYTF. For the CDR3, the DNA is TGTGCCAGCAGCCCTCACTCGGGACAGGGGCACTATGGCTACACCTTC.